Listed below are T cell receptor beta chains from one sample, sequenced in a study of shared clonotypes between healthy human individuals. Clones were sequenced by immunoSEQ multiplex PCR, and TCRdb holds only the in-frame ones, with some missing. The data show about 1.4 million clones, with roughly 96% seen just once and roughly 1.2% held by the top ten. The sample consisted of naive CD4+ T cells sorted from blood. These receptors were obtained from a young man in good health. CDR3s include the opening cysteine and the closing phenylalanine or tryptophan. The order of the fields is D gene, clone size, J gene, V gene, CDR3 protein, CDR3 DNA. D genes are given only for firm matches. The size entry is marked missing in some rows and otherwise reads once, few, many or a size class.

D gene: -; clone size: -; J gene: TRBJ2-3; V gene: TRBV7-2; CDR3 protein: CASRWITDTQYF; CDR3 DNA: TGTGCCAGCAGGTGGATCACAGATACGCAGTATTTT
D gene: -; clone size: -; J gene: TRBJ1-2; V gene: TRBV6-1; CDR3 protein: CASSGQNYGYTF; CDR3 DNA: TGTGCCAGCAGCGGACAGAACTATGGCTACACCTTC
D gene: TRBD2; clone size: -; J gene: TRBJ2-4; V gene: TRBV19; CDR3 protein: CASSQFGAGGLAKNIQYF; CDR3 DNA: TGTGCCAGTAGTCAATTCGGGGCGGGAGGGTTAGCCAAAAACATTCAGTACTTC
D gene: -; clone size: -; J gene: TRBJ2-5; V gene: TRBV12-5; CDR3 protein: CASGLVLGQPERQETQYF; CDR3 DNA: TGTGCTAGTGGTTTGGTACTAGGGCAACCGGAACGACAAGAGACCCAGTACTTC
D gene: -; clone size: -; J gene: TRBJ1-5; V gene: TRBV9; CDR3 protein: CASSVGGVGQPQHF; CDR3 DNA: TGTGCCAGCAGCGTAGGGGGGGTAGGTCAGCCCCAGCATTTT
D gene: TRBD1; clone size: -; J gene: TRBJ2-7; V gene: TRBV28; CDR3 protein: CASMSGTGTYEQYF; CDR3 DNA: TGTGCCAGCATGTCCGGGACAGGTACCTACGAGCAGTACTTC
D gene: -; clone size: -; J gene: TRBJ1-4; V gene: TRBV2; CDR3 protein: CASSLDLPATNEKLFF; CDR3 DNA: TGTGCCAGCAGTCTCGACCTCCCTGCAACTAATGAAAAACTGTTTTTT
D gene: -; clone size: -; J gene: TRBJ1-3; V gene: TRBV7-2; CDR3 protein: CASTSGLSGNTIYF; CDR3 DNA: TGTGCCAGCACCTCGGGATTATCTGGAAACACCATATATTTT
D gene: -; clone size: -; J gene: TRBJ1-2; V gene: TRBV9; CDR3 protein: CASSAPSAGVSGYTF; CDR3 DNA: TGTGCCAGCAGCGCCCCGTCGGCAGGGGTAAGCGGCTACACCTTC
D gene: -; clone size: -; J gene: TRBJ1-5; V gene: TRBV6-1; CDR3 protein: CASSYRDSQPQHF; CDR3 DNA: TGTGCCAGCAGCTACAGGGACTCTCAGCCCCAGCATTTT
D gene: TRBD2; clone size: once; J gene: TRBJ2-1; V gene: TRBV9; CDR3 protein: CASSVGGLAGVDEQFF; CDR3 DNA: TGTGCCAGCAGCGTAGGGGGACTAGCGGGAGTAGATGAGCAGTTCTTC
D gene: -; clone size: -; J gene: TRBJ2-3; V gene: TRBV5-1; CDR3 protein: CASSPGKVSDTQYF; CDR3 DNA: TGCGCCAGCTCGCCGGGAAAGGTGTCAGATACGCAGTATTTT
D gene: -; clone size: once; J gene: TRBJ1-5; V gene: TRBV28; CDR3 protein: CASSLGGGNQPQHF; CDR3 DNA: TGTGCCAGCAGTTTAGGCGGTGGCAATCAGCCCCAGCATTTT
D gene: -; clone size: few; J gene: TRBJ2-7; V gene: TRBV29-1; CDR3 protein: CSGGGNSYEQYF; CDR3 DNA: TGCAGCGGTGGAGGAAACTCCTACGAGCAGTACTTC
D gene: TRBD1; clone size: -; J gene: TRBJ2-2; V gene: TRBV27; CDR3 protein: CASSFSPNRKGARGTGELFF; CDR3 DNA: TGTGCCAGCAGTTTCTCTCCCAACCGGAAGGGGGCGCGAGGTACCGGGGAGCTGTTTTTT
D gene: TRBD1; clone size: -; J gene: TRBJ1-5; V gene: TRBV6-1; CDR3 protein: CASSKAGGTVPRANQPQHF; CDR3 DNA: TGTGCCAGCAGTAAAGCCGGGGGGACAGTCCCGAGGGCCAATCAGCCCCAGCATTTT
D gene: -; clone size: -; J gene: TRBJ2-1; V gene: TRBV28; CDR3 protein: CASSFRGTYNEQFF; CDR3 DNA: TGTGCCAGCAGTTTTAGGGGAACCTACAATGAGCAGTTCTTC
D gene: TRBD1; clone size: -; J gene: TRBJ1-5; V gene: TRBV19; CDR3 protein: CAAGGQPQHF; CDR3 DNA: TGTGCCGCAGGGGGACAGCCCCAGCATTTT
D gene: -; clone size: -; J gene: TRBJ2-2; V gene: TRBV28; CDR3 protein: CASSKRVGELFF; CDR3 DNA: TGTGCCAGCAGTAAGAGGGTCGGGGAGCTGTTTTTT
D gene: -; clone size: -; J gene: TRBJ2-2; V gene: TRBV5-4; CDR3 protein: CASSPGGAGGELFF; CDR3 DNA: TGTGCCAGCAGCCCCGGCGGAGCGGGCGGGGAGCTGTTTTTT
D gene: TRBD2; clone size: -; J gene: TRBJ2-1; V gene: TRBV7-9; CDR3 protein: CASIEREYFNEQFF; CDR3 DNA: TGTGCCAGCATAGAGCGGGAGTATTTCAATGAGCAGTTCTTC
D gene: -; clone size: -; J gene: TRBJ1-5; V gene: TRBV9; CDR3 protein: CASSTDWRNQPQHF; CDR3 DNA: TGTGCCAGCAGCACAGACTGGCGTAATCAGCCCCAGCATTTT
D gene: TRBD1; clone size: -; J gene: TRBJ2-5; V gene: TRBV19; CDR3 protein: CASQTGTAGETQYF; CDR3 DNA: TGTGCCAGTCAAACTGGGACAGCAGGGGAGACCCAGTACTTC
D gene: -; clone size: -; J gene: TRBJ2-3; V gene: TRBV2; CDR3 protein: CASRGVVDFGTDTQYF; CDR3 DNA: TGTGCCAGCAGGGGGGTGGTGGATTTTGGCACAGATACGCAGTATTTT
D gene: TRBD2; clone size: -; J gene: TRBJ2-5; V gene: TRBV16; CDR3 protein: CASSPGTKKETQYF; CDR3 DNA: TGTGCCAGCAGCCCAGGGACTAAGAAAGAGACCCAGTACTTC
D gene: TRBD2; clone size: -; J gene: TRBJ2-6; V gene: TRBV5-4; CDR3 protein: CAIWEGSVGGANVLTF; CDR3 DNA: TGTGCCATCTGGGAGGGTTCAGTTGGGGGGGCCAACGTCCTGACTTTC
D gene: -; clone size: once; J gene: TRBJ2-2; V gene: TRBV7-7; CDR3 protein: CASSLFERTGELFF; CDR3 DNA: TGTGCTAGCAGCTTATTCGAGCGGACCGGGGAGCTGTTTTTT
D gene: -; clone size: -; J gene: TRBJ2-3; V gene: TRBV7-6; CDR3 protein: CASSLGQADTQYF; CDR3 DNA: TGTGCCAGCAGCTTAGGACAGGCAGATACGCAGTATTTT
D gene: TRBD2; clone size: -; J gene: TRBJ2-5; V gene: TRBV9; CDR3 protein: CASSPGLAGAKTQYF; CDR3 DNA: TGTGCCAGCAGCCCGGGACTAGCGGGAGCGAAGACCCAGTACTTC
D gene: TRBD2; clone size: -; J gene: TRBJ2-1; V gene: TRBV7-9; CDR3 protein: CASSLDGRAPVSSYNEQFF; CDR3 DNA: TGTGCCAGCAGCTTAGACGGGAGGGCTCCTGTTAGCTCCTACAATGAGCAGTTCTTC